This T cell receptor beta chain was profiled in a study of cytomegalovirus exposure and HLA in healthy donors. Study in general: Around 80 million unique TCR sequences came from HLA-typed donors in an early release. Study-wide findings and caveats: Several of the most significant clusters appeared linked to common viral pathogens, based on a later analysis. Across all donors, roughly uniform sequencing depth was an assumption of the presence/absence analyses.

CDR3 length: 16 amino acids. From germline, CDR1 is LGHNA and CDR2 YNFKEQ. V lost 4 bases, J lost 5 bases, and 21 bases lay in between. On this clone itself: Antigen unknown.

The PCR contained 60 Vbeta and 13 Jbeta primers. This table comes from immunoSEQ multiplex PCR, and its TCRdb copy is limited to in-frame clones, with some not included. The sample includes approximately 170,000 clones, roughly 80% of them seen just once. The source material was PBMCs. The TCR was taken from a male donor in good health and CMV-seronegative. The gene calls are TRBV4-2 and TRBJ2-7, with a possible D match to TRBD2 (5 bases). The CDR3 nucleotides read TGTGCCAGCAGCCCCTTTATTAGCGAGGGAAGAGACGAGCAGTACTTC. Translating it yields CASSPFISEGRDEQYF.